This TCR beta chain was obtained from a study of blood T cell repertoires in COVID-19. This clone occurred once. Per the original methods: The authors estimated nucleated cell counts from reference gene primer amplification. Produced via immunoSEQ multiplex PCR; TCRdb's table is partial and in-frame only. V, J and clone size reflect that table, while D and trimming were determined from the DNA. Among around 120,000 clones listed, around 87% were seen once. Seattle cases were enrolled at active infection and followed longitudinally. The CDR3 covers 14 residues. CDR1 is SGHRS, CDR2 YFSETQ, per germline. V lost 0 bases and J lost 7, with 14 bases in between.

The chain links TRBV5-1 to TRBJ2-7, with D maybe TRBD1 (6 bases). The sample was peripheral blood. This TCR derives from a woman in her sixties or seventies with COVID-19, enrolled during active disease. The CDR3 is CASSLEPGTREQYF. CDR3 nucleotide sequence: TGCGCCAGCAGCTTGGAACCCGGGACACGTGAGCAGTACTTC. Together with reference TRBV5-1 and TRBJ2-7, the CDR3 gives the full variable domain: KAGVTQTPRYLIKTRGQQVTLSCSPISGHRSVSWYQQTPGQGLQFLFEYFSETQRNKGNFPGRFSGRQFSNSRSEMNVSTLELGDSALYLCASSLEPGTREQYFGPGTRLTVT.